This T cell receptor beta chain is drawn from a study of PD-1 blockade in classical Hodgkin lymphoma (dated by TCRdb to about 2020). Regarding the research as a whole: Nivolumab dosing was 3 mg/kg intravenously every 2 weeks, continuing until either disease progression or unacceptable toxicity. The study used CyTOF and TCR beta sequencing to define a peripheral blood immune signature of response to PD-1 blockade in classical Hodgkin lymphoma.

What the research found in general, with its limitations: By C4D1, a significant rise was seen in CD4+ TCR diversity but not in CD8+ TCR diversity (p=0.0027 vs p=0.16), and the rise was most apparent among complete responders (p=0.02). The study was restricted to a single clinical trial cohort, and the causes of repertoire differences, possibly disease activity or prior therapy, were left undefined. Newly diagnosed patients were reported to have lower baseline TCR diversity than healthy donors, and relapsed/refractory patients were reported to have lower baseline TCR diversity still. Diversity was lower in patients who began nivolumab less than 1 year after ASCT, so these patients were left out of later analyses to avoid confounding by immune reconstitution. Among trial patients, those achieving complete response had baseline diversity similar to that of newly diagnosed patients, while diversity was significantly lower in partial responders and progressors.

The Qiagen DNeasy kit was used to extract genomic DNA from unsorted PBMCs and from the negatively selected CD4+ and CD8+ fractions. Amplification of TCR beta CDR3 regions was done by immunoSEQ multiplex PCR with primers that anneal to V and J segments. A synthetic immune receptor repertoire was used to minimize amplification bias, and any residual bias was removed computationally once sequencing was done. For the original study's pipeline: Custom Python scripts were used to quantify repertoire diversity as the Shannon entropy index. The unsorted, CD4+ and CD8+ repertoires were each analyzed separately, with the exception of combined analyses, where CD4+ and CD8+ sequences were merged in silico. Clonal expansion was defined as a frequency increase of at least 2-fold after treatment compared with C1D1, and clones undetected at baseline were assigned a pseudocount of 0.5. Clones with 0 or 1 copy at C1D1 were defined as singleton clones, while clones with 2 or more copies were defined as non-singleton clones. Clones expanded in unsorted samples were assigned a CD4+, CD8+ or unknown annotation through matching of protein sequences in sorted samples from the same patient. Wilcoxon tests on paired samples were used to test changes in diversity from C1D1 to C4D1. The immuneACCESS repertoire file appears here via TCRdb, limited to in-frame rearrangements. These files lack a portion of the clones; in checked studies, under half of the deficit traces to unresolved V genes, and the cause of the others is not known. The V and J calls and clone size were taken over from that table, and D and trimming were inferred from the DNA. The sample profile shows around 25,000 clones; 84% of them were found once. 6.2% of the sample is in the top ten clones.

Per the publication, the time point label means: cycle 4 day 1 (C4D1), after 5 to 7 weeks of nivolumab. Every trial patient had relapsed following autologous stem cell transplantation, and prior brentuximab vedotin exposure was what differed among cohorts A, B and C. The trial cohort included around 56 patients with relapsed/refractory classical Hodgkin lymphoma, and each patient had a best overall response of complete response, partial response or progressive disease. Trial patients were treated with single-agent nivolumab in the multi-cohort phase II CheckMate 205 trial. Best overall response was determined by an independent review committee according to the 2007 International Working Group response criteria. Trial PBMCs were collected immediately before nivolumab initiation (C1D1) and during therapy at cycle 2 day 1 and cycle 4 day 1. After peripheral blood was drawn into 8 mL Vacutainer Cell Preparation Tubes, PBMCs were isolated by centrifugation and then cryopreserved.

For this clone: The clone's antigen remains unknown. It has no much larger one-base neighbor in the sample; base qualities were not kept.

From the cysteine through the phenylalanine, the CDR3 covers 16 amino acids. The DNA shown is the 48-base CDR3, in frame from base 1. V loses 2 bases, J loses 3 bases, and the germline ends lie 11 bases apart. The germline V gene sets CDR1 to MNHEY and CDR2 to SVGAGI. The source is a human donor with classical Hodgkin lymphoma. The chain couples TRBV6-5 to TRBJ1-6; no D gene can be assigned with confidence. The sequencing used peripheral blood mononuclear cells (PBMCs), collected before the fourth cycle of nivolumab. CDR3 sequence: CASSYRSAVYNSPLHF. The DNA reads TGTGCCAGCAGTTACAGGTCGGCAGTCTATAATTCACCCCTCCACTTT.